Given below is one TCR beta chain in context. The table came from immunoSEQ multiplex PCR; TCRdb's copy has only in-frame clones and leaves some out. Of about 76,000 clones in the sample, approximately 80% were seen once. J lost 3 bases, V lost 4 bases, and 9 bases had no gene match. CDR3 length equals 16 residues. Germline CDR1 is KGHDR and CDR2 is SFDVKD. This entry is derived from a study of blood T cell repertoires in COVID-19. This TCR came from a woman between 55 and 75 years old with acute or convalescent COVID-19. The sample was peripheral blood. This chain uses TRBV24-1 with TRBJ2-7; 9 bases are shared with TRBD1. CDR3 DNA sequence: TGTGCCACCAGTGACCTCCGACAGGGGGAGAACTACGAGCAGTACTTC. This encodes CATSDLRQGENYEQYF.